The 24 T cell receptor beta chains listed next were all sequenced from one sample in a study of cytomegalovirus exposure and HLA in healthy donors (dated by TCRdb to 2015 to 2018). The library was produced with the immunoSEQ multiplex PCR assay. For the multiplex PCR, a mixture combining 60 forward primers for TCR Vbeta segments and 13 reverse primers for TCR Jbeta segments was used. TCRdb re-hosts the immuneACCESS table, in-frame sequences only. Its copies lack some clones; in the studies checked, an unresolved V gene accounts for under half of them, and the cause for the rest is not known. The sample data list 200,000 to 250,000 clones, and 70% to 85% of these were observed just once. The ten largest clones take up roughly 2.5% of the sample. Material for sequencing was PBMCs. These receptors came from a woman in her fifties or sixties in good health and CMV-seropositive.

Here the CDR3 DNA reads TGTGCCAGCAGCCAAGGGGGGGCCGGGGGGGCGGGGACTGAAGCTTTCTTT. Amino acid sequence: CASSQGGAGGAGTEAFF. This chain links TRBV28 with TRBJ1-1; D possibly corresponds to TRBD1 (6 bases). The V end was cut by 6 bases, the J end by 5 bases, with 25 bases between. Germline-derived CDR1 and CDR2 are MDHEN and SYDVKM. The CDR3 is 17 amino acids.

This clone was counted a few times. The gene calls are TRBV10-2 and TRBJ2-7; TRBD2 aligns across 12 bases. V trimming: 3 bases; J trimming: 5 bases; junction bases outside the gene matches: 8. This CDR3 region has 16 residues. Germline lookup yields CDR1 WSHSY and CDR2 SAAADI. The CDR3 sequence is CASSDLAGGPRHEQYF. The CDR3, as DNA: TGCGCCAGCAGTGACCTAGCGGGAGGGCCGCGGCACGAGCAGTACTTC.

The rearrangement links TRBV30 to TRBJ1-1; 9 nucleotides match TRBD1. Unmatched junction bases numbered 7, after V lost 2 bases and J lost 6 bases. The length of the CDR3 is 14 residues. CDR1 is GTSNPN and CDR2 is SVGIG in the germline V gene (reference sequence). The CDR3 loop is CAWSSRDRVSEAFF. CDR3 nucleotide sequence: TGTGCCTGGAGTTCCCGGGACAGGGTGTCTGAAGCTTTCTTT.

The chain couples TRBV7-9 to TRBJ1-1; D remains ambiguous. Germline values: CDR1 SEHNR, CDR2 FQNEAQ (reference sequence). Between the trimmed V and J ends, which lost 0 bases and 3 bases, there was a span of 14 bases. CDR3 length: 16 amino acids. CDR3 nucleotide sequence: TGTGCCAGCAGCTTAGCTGAATCCCCCGGAGACACTGAAGCTTTCTTT. Its protein is CASSLAESPGDTEAFF.

The chain has TRBV29-1 and TRBJ2-3; D might be TRBD1 (6 bases). V lost 6 bases to trimming and J lost 5 bases, with 12 bases between them. Germline-derived CDR1 and CDR2 are SQVTM and ANQGSEA. This CDR3 contains 12 residues. CDR3 in amino acids: CSVDQGLDTQYF. The CDR3 nucleotides are TGCAGCGTCGACCAGGGGCTAGATACGCAGTATTTT.

This clone came up once. The chain links TRBV5-4 to TRBJ1-1; D not resolved. The CDR3 loop spans 13 amino acids. Trimming cost V 0 bases and J 3 bases, with 6 bases left between them. Per germline, CDR1 SGHNT and CDR2 YYREEE (reference sequence). The CDR3 here is CASSLDSYTEAFF. The DNA for the CDR3 is TGTGCCAGCAGCTTGGACAGCTACACTGAAGCTTTCTTT.

The chain has TRBV2 and TRBJ1-1; maybe TRBD1 (6 bases). Trimming stripped 7 bases from V and 0 bases from J, with 15 bases between. The CDR3 runs to 15 residues. Germline V gene data show CDR1 as SNHLY and CDR2 as FYNNEI. CDR3 amino acids: CASMVQGRLNTEAFF. For the CDR3, the DNA is TGTGCCAGCATGGTACAGGGACGCCTGAACACTGAAGCTTTCTTT. Together with reference TRBV2 and TRBJ1-1, the CDR3 gives the full variable domain: EPEVTQTPSHQVTQMGQEVILRCVPISNHLYFYWYRQILGQKVEFLVSFYNNEISEKSEIFDDQFSVERPDGSNFTLKIRSTKLEDSAMYFCASMVQGRLNTEAFFGQGTRLTVV.

The chain combines TRBV7-2 with TRBJ2-7; 7 nucleotides agree with TRBD2. V shed 5 bases and J 0 bases; nucleotides not matched to a gene: 7. This CDR3 spans 15 amino acids. In germline, CDR1 is SGHTA, CDR2 FQGNSA. The CDR3 is CASSHRDYSSYEQYF. Here the CDR3 DNA reads TGTGCCAGCAGCCACCGGGACTATAGCTCCTACGAGCAGTACTTC.

This clone was counted once. This chain joins TRBV28 and TRBJ2-1; 11 bases are shared with TRBD2. J lost 9 bases, V lost 4 bases, and 11 bases had no gene match. In germline, CDR1 is MDHEN, CDR2 SYDVKM. The CDR3 runs 16 residues. The CDR3 region has the DNA TGTGCCAGCAGTTCCCCAACGGTAGCGGGGGGGCGTGAGCAGTTCTTC. Translation gives CASSSPTVAGGREQFF.

The CDR3 reads CASRFFGISGESSYNEQFF. The CDR3 DNA sequence: TGTGCAAGTCGCTTTTTCGGGATCTCCGGGGAAAGCTCCTACAATGAGCAGTTCTTC. The J gene is TRBJ2-1, the V gene TRBV12-2; the D segment call TRBD2 is taken from the table without a DNA check. TRBV12-2 is termed a pseudogene. This CDR3 region has 19 residues.

The chain joins TRBV18 to TRBJ2-1; 11 bases are shared with TRBD2. The V gene end was trimmed by 3 bases and the J gene end by 7 bases; junction bases not matched to a gene: 2. The CDR3 sequence is 14 residues long. Germline loops: CDR1 KGHSH, CDR2 LQKENI. The CDR3 nucleotides are TGTGCCAGCTCACCGGGACTAGCGGAAAATGAGCAGTTCTTC. This translates into CASSPGLAENEQFF.

The genes are TRBV28 and TRBJ1-6; TRBD1 matches at 9 bases. CDR1 MDHEN and CDR2 SYDVKM come from the germline V gene. With 5 bases clipped from V and 5 bases from J, the junction kept 4 bases outside the gene matches. This CDR3 contains 15 residues. The CDR3: CASSTRDRDNSPLHF. In nucleotides, the CDR3 is TGTGCCAGCAGTACAAGGGACAGGGATAATTCACCCCTCCACTTT.

The V gene is TRBV18, the J gene TRBJ1-1, with a possible D match to TRBD1 (6 bases). Trimming cost V 4 bases and J 0 bases, with 24 bases left between them. Germline CDR1 is KGHSH and CDR2 is LQKENI. This CDR3 contains 19 residues. CDR3 nucleotides: TGTGCCAGCTCACTCCTTAGAGGGGGTGGGACGACCTTGAACACTGAAGCTTTCTTT. Translated, it gives CASSLLRGGGTTLNTEAFF.

The table lists this clone with a few counts. The chain joins TRBV5-5 to TRBJ2-7; possibly TRBD2 for D (6 bases). The CDR3 contains 17 residues. V gave up 0 bases and J gave up 1 base, with 17 bases separating them. The germline CDR1 and CDR2 sequences are SGHKS and YYEKEE (reference sequence). The CDR3 here is CASSLGRASDRSYEQYF. CDR3 DNA sequence: TGTGCCAGCAGCTTGGGGCGGGCTAGCGATCGTTCCTACGAGCAGTACTTC.

This chain links TRBV6-1 with TRBJ1-6; tentatively, D is TRBD1 (6 bases). Trimming pared 4 bases from V and 10 bases from J, leaving 11 bases between. CDR1 MNHNS and CDR2 SASEGT come from the germline V gene. The length of the CDR3 is 13 residues. The CDR3 DNA reads as TGTGCCAGCAGTGGGCAGGGGCACTCACCCCTCCACTTT. It codes for CASSGQGHSPLHF.

The rearrangement links TRBV9 to TRBJ1-2, with D unresolved. The CDR3 extends over 13 amino acids. CDR1 is SGDLS and CDR2 is YYNGEE in the germline V gene. V lost 0 bases to trimming and J lost 4 bases, with 7 bases between them. Written as DNA, the CDR3 is TGTGCCAGCAGCGTAGGGCCTTTCTATGGCTACACCTTC. Amino acids: CASSVGPFYGYTF.

The V and J genes are TRBV6-5 and TRBJ1-1; D unresolved. V was clipped by 1 base and J by 3 bases, with 6 bases between them. The CDR3 covers 13 residues. CDR1 is MNHEY and CDR2 is SVGAGI in the germline V gene. DNA of the CDR3: TGTGCCAGCAGTTACTGGCAGGACACTGAAGCTTTCTTT. This sequence encodes CASSYWQDTEAFF.

This chain connects TRBV27 to TRBJ1-1; D gene unclear. This CDR3 has 14 amino acids. The V end was cut by 2 bases, the J end by 1 base, with 8 bases between. Germline V CDR1 and CDR2: MNHEY, SMNVEV (reference sequence). The CDR3 nucleotides read TGTGCCAGCAGTTTAAAGGGAGAGAACACTGAAGCTTTCTTT. Encoded protein: CASSLKGENTEAFF.

This clone was seen just once. This rearrangement joins TRBV9 to TRBJ1-6, with D perhaps matching TRBD1 (6 bases). This CDR3 spans 15 amino acids. Germline V gene lookup returns CDR1 SGDLS and CDR2 YYNGEE. V lost 4 bases, J lost 1 base, and 9 bases lay in between. CDR3 in amino acids: CASSPQGSYNSPLHF. The CDR3 region has the DNA TGTGCCAGCAGCCCCCAGGGGTCCTATAATTCACCCCTCCACTTT.

The J gene is TRBJ2-7, the V gene TRBV7-2; 8 positions match TRBD2. Germline V lookup: CDR1 SGHTA, CDR2 FQGNSA. V dropped 3 bases and J dropped 3; count of bases not matched to a gene: 10. This CDR3 comprises 16 residues. The CDR3 loop reads CASSFSGEVQNYEQYF. CDR3 DNA: TGTGCCAGCAGCTTTAGCGGGGAAGTTCAGAACTACGAGCAGTACTTC. Looking up the rest from reference TRBV7-2 and TRBJ2-7 gives the full variable domain: GAGVSQSPSNKVTEKGKDVELRCDPISGHTALYWYRQSLGQGLEFLIYFQGNSAPDKSGLPSDRFSAERTGGSVSTLTIQRTQQEDSAVYLCASSFSGEVQNYEQYFGPGTRLTVT.

The J gene is TRBJ1-6, the V gene TRBV14; D is perhaps TRBD1 (5 bases). This CDR3 comprises 16 residues. V was shortened by 3 bases and J by 7 bases, with 16 bases between the two germline ends. Germline-derived CDR1 and CDR2 are SGHDN and FVKESK. CDR3 protein: CASSHIRGTLNSPLHF. The CDR3 nucleotides are TGTGCCAGCAGCCACATCCGGGGGACGCTCAATTCACCCCTCCACTTT.

The chain joins TRBV19 to TRBJ2-4; possible D gene TRBD2, 6 bases. This CDR3 comprises 16 residues. V was trimmed by 2 bases and J by 2 bases, leaving 13 bases between them. CDR1 is LNHDA and CDR2 is SQIVND in the germline V gene (reference sequence). CDR3 loop: CASSIKGRGSKNIQYF. CDR3 bases: TGTGCCAGTAGTATAAAGGGACGGGGGTCCAAAAACATTCAGTACTTC.

The chain has TRBV5-1 and TRBJ1-1, with TRBD1 matching 10 bases. Germline CDR1 is SGHRS and CDR2 is YFSETQ. The junction had 5 bases not matched to a gene; V was cut back by 3 bases and J by 6 bases. The CDR3 spans 14 residues. The CDR3, as DNA: TGCGCCAGCAGCTCCCGGACAGGGGGACCTGAAGCTTTCTTT. Its protein is CASSSRTGGPEAFF.

The rearrangement uses TRBV5-1 and TRBJ2-5; 9 bases agree with TRBD1. Germline CDR1 and CDR2: SGHRS and YFSETQ. With V trimmed by 7 bases and J by 4 bases, 5 bases remained unmatched. This CDR3 has 13 residues. The CDR3 protein is CASEGQGAETQYF. The CDR3, as DNA: TGCGCCAGCGAGGGACAGGGAGCAGAGACCCAGTACTTC.